These T cell receptor beta chains were read from a single sample in a study of T cell repertoires in ileal Crohn's disease. Profiled with immunoSEQ multiplex PCR; TCRdb holds only in-frame clones, not every one. The data contain about 15,000 clones, about 84% of them singletons. Sequences were obtained from ileal tissue. These receptors originate from an adult with Crohn's disease. CDR3s include the opening cysteine and the closing phenylalanine or tryptophan. The D gene is left open where the match is weak. The size of a clone is reported for some rows only, either as once, few or many, or as a class for expanded clones.

d_call: TRBD2; v_call: TRBV7-9; j_call: TRBJ2-5; clone_size: NA; cdr3_aa: CASSLRGSGSRPRGETQYF
d_call: NA; v_call: TRBV6-1; j_call: TRBJ1-2; clone_size: few; cdr3_aa: CASRDFWLGYTF
d_call: TRBD1; v_call: TRBV11-2; j_call: TRBJ2-7; clone_size: once; cdr3_aa: CASRKQGALEQYF
d_call: NA; v_call: TRBV11-2; j_call: TRBJ2-7; clone_size: NA; cdr3_aa: CASSSLEQSEQYF
d_call: TRBD1; v_call: TRBV5-1; j_call: TRBJ2-2; clone_size: NA; cdr3_aa: CASSSTGTGYTANTGELFF
d_call: NA; v_call: TRBV2; j_call: TRBJ1-4; clone_size: medium-sized; cdr3_aa: CATGTRSFANEKLFF
d_call: TRBD1; v_call: TRBV7-3; j_call: TRBJ2-1; clone_size: NA; cdr3_aa: CASSPGQGWNNEQFF
d_call: NA; v_call: TRBV2; j_call: TRBJ1-2; clone_size: NA; cdr3_aa: CASGPSVGYTF
d_call: NA; v_call: TRBV7-8; j_call: TRBJ2-3; clone_size: NA; cdr3_aa: CASSLGGRGTGSGDTQYF
d_call: NA; v_call: TRBV2; j_call: TRBJ1-3; clone_size: NA; cdr3_aa: CASTSPRGAAGNTIYF
d_call: NA; v_call: TRBV25-1; j_call: TRBJ2-1; clone_size: NA; cdr3_aa: CASSPDRGGVNNEQFF
d_call: NA; v_call: TRBV2; j_call: TRBJ2-7; clone_size: few; cdr3_aa: CASNSGFHEQYF
d_call: TRBD1; v_call: TRBV5-4; j_call: TRBJ2-5; clone_size: NA; cdr3_aa: CASSLATRLQGEQTQYF
d_call: NA; v_call: TRBV11-3; j_call: TRBJ1-1; clone_size: NA; cdr3_aa: CASSLDRSTEAFF
d_call: TRBD2; v_call: TRBV19; j_call: TRBJ2-7; clone_size: NA; cdr3_aa: CASRRTSGIAEQYF
d_call: NA; v_call: TRBV13; j_call: TRBJ1-2; clone_size: NA; cdr3_aa: CASRGGSWDGYTF
d_call: TRBD1; v_call: TRBV6-4; j_call: TRBJ2-2; clone_size: NA; cdr3_aa: CASSETGEPTGELFF
d_call: TRBD1; v_call: TRBV2; j_call: TRBJ2-7; clone_size: NA; cdr3_aa: CASSEEGASYEQYF
d_call: NA; v_call: TRBV6-1; j_call: TRBJ1-4; clone_size: few; cdr3_aa: CASSARRGGDEKLFF
d_call: TRBD2; v_call: TRBV6-1; j_call: TRBJ2-1; clone_size: medium-sized; cdr3_aa: CASTQTSGGWTEQFF
d_call: NA; v_call: TRBV5-4; j_call: TRBJ2-7; clone_size: NA; cdr3_aa: CASSLAGAPFVEQYF
d_call: TRBD1; v_call: TRBV5-4; j_call: TRBJ2-7; clone_size: NA; cdr3_aa: CASSSTGGGEQYF
d_call: TRBD1; v_call: TRBV30; j_call: TRBJ2-7; clone_size: NA; cdr3_aa: CAWSVGGQPVYEQYF
d_call: NA; v_call: TRBV5-1; j_call: TRBJ2-2; clone_size: NA; cdr3_aa: CASRTGNTGELFF
d_call: NA; v_call: TRBV2; j_call: TRBJ1-1; clone_size: NA; cdr3_aa: CASSEEVRTATEAFF
d_call: NA; v_call: TRBV20-1; j_call: TRBJ2-7; clone_size: NA; cdr3_aa: CSAKPIDEQYF
d_call: TRBD1; v_call: TRBV11-2; j_call: TRBJ2-6; clone_size: NA; cdr3_aa: CASSLYPRTGQTGANVLTF
d_call: TRBD2; v_call: TRBV25-1; j_call: TRBJ2-5; clone_size: NA; cdr3_aa: CASSEPGLAGGQETQYF
d_call: TRBD1; v_call: TRBV6-5; j_call: TRBJ2-1; clone_size: NA; cdr3_aa: CASSYPNRGSTEQFF
d_call: NA; v_call: TRBV7-3; j_call: TRBJ2-5; clone_size: NA; cdr3_aa: CASSLTGLVQETQYF
d_call: NA; v_call: TRBV29-1; j_call: TRBJ1-2; clone_size: NA; cdr3_aa: CSVYRDYGYTF
d_call: NA; v_call: TRBV5-6; j_call: TRBJ2-7; clone_size: NA; cdr3_aa: CASSLRGTYEQYF
d_call: TRBD2; v_call: TRBV30; j_call: TRBJ2-2; clone_size: medium-sized; cdr3_aa: CAWNEREHTGELFF
d_call: NA; v_call: TRBV19; j_call: TRBJ2-3; clone_size: NA; cdr3_aa: CASSIGGGATDTQYF
d_call: NA; v_call: TRBV2; j_call: TRBJ2-7; clone_size: NA; cdr3_aa: CASTPKGSIYEQYF
d_call: NA; v_call: TRBV25-1; j_call: TRBJ1-2; clone_size: NA; cdr3_aa: CASGQGNYGYTF
d_call: TRBD1; v_call: TRBV5-6; j_call: TRBJ1-3; clone_size: NA; cdr3_aa: CASSLGQGAGNTIYF
d_call: TRBD1; v_call: TRBV5-1; j_call: TRBJ1-4; clone_size: NA; cdr3_aa: CASSFQGAQEKLFF
d_call: NA; v_call: TRBV6-6; j_call: TRBJ2-2; clone_size: once; cdr3_aa: CASSRPGINSGELFF
d_call: NA; v_call: TRBV5-1; j_call: TRBJ2-7; clone_size: NA; cdr3_aa: CASSSRGRGEQYF
d_call: TRBD2; v_call: TRBV5-1; j_call: TRBJ2-7; clone_size: NA; cdr3_aa: CASSFGLAKEQYF
d_call: NA; v_call: TRBV15; j_call: TRBJ1-1; clone_size: NA; cdr3_aa: CATSRGRANTEAFF
d_call: TRBD2; v_call: TRBV29-1; j_call: TRBJ2-5; clone_size: few; cdr3_aa: CSVLTSGRQTQYF
d_call: NA; v_call: TRBV19; j_call: TRBJ2-1; clone_size: NA; cdr3_aa: CASSSSLSAPFF
d_call: TRBD2; v_call: TRBV4-1; j_call: TRBJ2-3; clone_size: once; cdr3_aa: CASATSSTDTQYF
d_call: NA; v_call: TRBV6-4; j_call: TRBJ1-1; clone_size: once; cdr3_aa: CASSERFYLGARNIAEAFF